Below, one TCR beta chain is given with its context. Its specificity is not known. This sample was taken from a study of persistence of HIV-infected CD4 T cells. Study-level information: Donors were ART-treated; their CMV- and Gag-responding CD4+ T cells were isolated. Overall study results and limits: Antigen-responding cells were enriched for degenerate expanded CDR3beta sequences.

This was the immunoSEQ version 4 assay in survey mode. The data were produced by immunoSEQ multiplex PCR, yet TCRdb's version contains in-frame clones alone and is incomplete. Found here are approximately 31,000 clones, roughly 80% of them singletons; the top ten hold 5% to 7%. Per the germline V gene, CDR1 is SGHTA and CDR2 is FQGNSA. V lost 1 base and J 5 bases, leaving 12 bases between the germline ends. CDR3 size: 14 residues. Lysates of CMV-infected fibroblasts at approximately 9.6 ug/mL stimulated these cells. CD40L/CD69 double-negative CD45RO-high memory CD4+ T cells were collected. An approximately 18-hour stimulation of CD8-depleted PBMCs used anti-CD28/CD49d costimulation, CD40-blocking antibody and enfuvirtide.

The specimen was CD4+ T cells sorted from PBMCs after roughly 18-hour stimulation, collected from a patient who received antiretroviral therapy. The chain couples TRBV7-2 to TRBJ2-7; D is possibly TRBD2 (6 bases). This clonotype originated in an adult woman with HIV who was CMV-seropositive. As DNA, the CDR3 is TGTGCCAGCAGCTTAGGGCTAGCGAGCAACGAGCAGTACTTC. This sequence encodes CASSLGLASNEQYF.